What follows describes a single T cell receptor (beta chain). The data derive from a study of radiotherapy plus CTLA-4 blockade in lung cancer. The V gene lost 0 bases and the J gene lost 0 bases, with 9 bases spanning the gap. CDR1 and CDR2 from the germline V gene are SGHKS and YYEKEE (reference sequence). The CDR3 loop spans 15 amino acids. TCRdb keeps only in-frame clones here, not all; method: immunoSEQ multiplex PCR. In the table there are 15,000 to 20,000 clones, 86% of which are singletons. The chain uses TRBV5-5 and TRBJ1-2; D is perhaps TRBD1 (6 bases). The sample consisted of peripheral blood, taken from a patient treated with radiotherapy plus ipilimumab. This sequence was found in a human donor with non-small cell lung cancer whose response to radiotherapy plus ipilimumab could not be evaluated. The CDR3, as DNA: TGTGCCAGCAGCTTGGAGCAGGGGTCTAACTATGGCTACACCTTC. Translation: CASSLEQGSNYGYTF.